Listed here are 20 T cell receptor beta chains from one sample, sequenced in a study of cytomegalovirus exposure and HLA in healthy donors. PCR primers comprised 60 Vbeta and 13 Jbeta primers. The protocol was immunoSEQ multiplex PCR, while the TCRdb copy is restricted to in-frame clones and leaves out a portion. The sample includes 100,000 to 120,000 clones, about 90% seen only once; the top ten take about 1.7%. The sequenced sample consisted of PBMCs. The receptors shown here come from a man aged 35-49 years in good health and CMV-seronegative.

The rearrangement joins TRBV18 to TRBJ1-3; no definite D call. Trimming removed 2 bases from V and 7 bases from J, with 9 bases in between. The CDR3 length is 13 residues. The germline gives CDR1 KGHSH, CDR2 LQKENI. DNA for the CDR3: TGTGCCAGCTCACCAGGGGAGAGGAACACCATATATTTT. Amino acid sequence: CASSPGERNTIYF.

The CDR3 sequence: CASSHSSYEQYF. CDR3 in DNA: TGCGCCAGCAGTCACAGCTCCTACGAGCAGTACTTC. The chain has TRBV5-1 and TRBJ2-5; D ambiguous. The J call could be wrong; TRBJ2-7 is a better fit for the DNA end. This CDR3 contains 12 residues. Germline values: CDR1 SGHRS, CDR2 YFSETQ.

The V call is TRBV5-6, the J call TRBJ2-2; 10 bases line up with TRBD1. The J segment lost 7 bases and the V segment lost 4 bases, leaving 7 bases of the junction unmatched. The CDR3 contains 15 residues. Germline V lookup: CDR1 SGHDT, CDR2 YYEEEE. The DNA of the CDR3 is TGTGCCAGCAGCCCCGGGACAGGGGTTTTCGGGGAGCTGTTTTTT. Amino acid sequence: CASSPGTGVFGELFF. The full variable domain, rest sourced from reference TRBV5-6 and TRBJ2-2, is DAGVTQSPTHLIKTRGQQVTLRCSPKSGHDTVSWYQQALGQGPQFIFQYYEEEERQRGNFPDRFSGHQFPNYSSELNVNALLLGDSALYLCASSPGTGVFGELFFGEGSRLTVL.

The chain has TRBV15 and TRBJ1-4; no clear D. The length of the CDR3 is 15 residues. The germline gives CDR1 LNHNV, CDR2 YYDKDF (reference sequence). V was cut by 0 bases and J by 7 bases, with 12 bases left in between. The CDR3 region is CATSRDRGMGEKLFF. The DNA of the CDR3 is TGTGCCACCAGCAGAGATAGAGGGATGGGTGAAAAACTGTTTTTT.

The CDR3 DNA reads TGTGCCAGTAGTATAGACTACCGCTTCAACTATGGCTACACCTTC. It encodes CASSIDYRFNYGYTF. This rearrangement joins TRBV19 to TRBJ1-2; D is uncertain. CDR1 and CDR2 from the germline V gene are LNHDA and SQIVND (reference sequence). V lost 0 bases and J 2 bases, leaving 10 bases between the germline ends. This CDR3 is built from 15 residues.

This chain uses TRBV29-1 with TRBJ1-1; TRBD1 might be the D (5 bases). The CDR3 length is 11 residues. V was trimmed by 6 bases and J by 4 bases, leaving 9 bases between them. Looked up from germline, CDR1 is SQVTM and CDR2 is ANQGSEA. DNA of the CDR3: TGCAGCGTAGGACACTTCACTGAAGCTTTCTTT. Protein product: CSVGHFTEAFF.

The rearrangement links TRBV7-9 to TRBJ2-3, with TRBD2 matching over 11 bases. This CDR3 has 16 residues. J was trimmed by 4 bases and V by 4 bases; bases with no gene match: 7. Germline assignment: CDR1 SEHNR and CDR2 FQNEAQ (reference sequence). Here the CDR3 reads CASSSLAGGLSDTQYF. CDR3 nucleotide sequence: TGTGCCAGCAGCTCCTTAGCGGGGGGGCTTTCAGATACGCAGTATTTT.

Here the CDR3 reads CASSLARGLLDTEAFF. The DNA for the CDR3 is TGTGCCAGCAGTTTGGCAAGGGGCCTCTTGGACACTGAAGCTTTCTTT. J is TRBJ1-1 and V is TRBV28; tentatively, D is TRBD1 (5 bases). This CDR3 contains 16 residues. Germline CDR1 MDHEN, CDR2 SYDVKM. Trimming took off 3 bases at V and 3 bases at J, with 17 bases between the two ends.

This clone has only one observation. The CDR3 protein is CASSDERQGPGELFF. DNA of the CDR3: TGCGCCAGCAGCGATGAAAGACAGGGTCCCGGGGAGCTGTTTTTT. The J gene is TRBJ2-2, the V gene TRBV4-1, with 7 positions matching TRBD1. CDR1 MGHRA and CDR2 YSYEKL come from the germline V gene. The CDR3 extends over 15 amino acids. V lost 5 bases to trimming and J lost 6 bases; unmatched junction nucleotides: 9.

V is TRBV5-6 and J is TRBJ1-2; 8 bases line up with TRBD1. The CDR3 totals 14 residues. V was clipped by 2 bases and J by 4 bases; unmatched bases: 4. Germline CDR1 and CDR2: SGHDT and YYEEEE. The chain's CDR3 is CASSFTDRAYGYTF. The DNA for the CDR3 is TGTGCCAGCAGCTTTACGGACAGGGCCTATGGCTACACCTTC.

The chain is built from TRBV19 and TRBJ1-1; weak D call: TRBD1 (6 bases). V shed 7 bases and J shed 1 base, with 13 bases lying between them. Germline V gene data show CDR1 as LNHDA and CDR2 as SQIVND (reference sequence). The CDR3 is 14 residues long. The CDR3: CASNRGRQNTEAFF. CDR3 coding DNA: TGTGCCAGTAATAGGGGGAGACAGAACACTGAAGCTTTCTTT.

The chain links TRBV19 to TRBJ1-2; 9 positions match TRBD1. Per the germline V gene, CDR1 is LNHDA and CDR2 is SQIVND (reference sequence). This CDR3 comprises 15 residues. Trimming took 8 bases from V and 4 from J; bases not matched to a gene: 11. CDR3 sequence: CASSGDRVPPYGYTF. As DNA, the CDR3 is TGTGCCAGTTCGGGGGACAGGGTCCCGCCCTATGGCTACACCTTC.

This clone was found a few times. The V and J genes are TRBV7-6 and TRBJ1-6, with D maybe TRBD1 (6 bases). This CDR3 is 14 amino acids long. Trimming left V 2 bases short and J 8 bases short, with 10 bases between. CDR1 and CDR2 from the germline V gene are SGHVS and FNYEAQ. The DNA of the CDR3 is TGTGCCAGCAGCTTAAACAGGGTGGATTCACCCCTCCACTTT. Amino acids: CASSLNRVDSPLHF. The full variable domain, completed using reference TRBV7-6 and TRBJ1-6, is GAGVSQSPRYKVTKRGQDVALRCDPISGHVSLYWYRQALGQGPEFLTYFNYEAQQDKSGLPNDRFSAERPEGSISTLTIQRTEQRDSAMYRCASSLNRVDSPLHFGNGTRLTVT.

The chain is built from TRBV7-2 and TRBJ1-1, with TRBD1 matching 9 bases. From germline, CDR1 is SGHTA and CDR2 FQGNSA. J was trimmed by 6 bases and V by 7 bases; bases with no gene match: 12. CDR3 length: 15 amino acids. Written as DNA, the CDR3 is TGTGCCAGCACCCTCGGGGGACAGGGAGTCGCTGAAGCTTTCTTT. Translating it yields CASTLGGQGVAEAFF.

The CDR3 region is CASSLPDNEQFF. For the CDR3, the DNA is TGCGCCAGCAGCTTGCCCGACAATGAGCAGTTCTTC. The V call is TRBV5-1, the J call TRBJ2-1; D gene uncertain. Germline CDR1 SGHRS, CDR2 YFSETQ. The CDR3 is 12 residues long. Trimming pared 1 base from V and 5 bases from J, leaving 4 bases between. The whole variable domain, remainder taken from reference TRBV5-1 and TRBJ2-1, is KAGVTQTPRYLIKTRGQQVTLSCSPISGHRSVSWYQQTPGQGLQFLFEYFSETQRNKGNFPGRFSGRQFSNSRSEMNVSTLELGDSALYLCASSLPDNEQFFGPGTRLTVL.

J is TRBJ2-7 and V is TRBV7-6, with a possible D match to TRBD2 (5 bases). V lost 4 bases to trimming and J lost 0 bases, with 19 bases between them. Per germline, CDR1 SGHVS and CDR2 FNYEAQ. The CDR3 covers 17 residues. In DNA, the CDR3 is TGTGCCAGCAGCTCCCTGAGGGATGACACCTACTCCTACGAGCAGTACTTC. It codes for CASSSLRDDTYSYEQYF.

The rearrangement uses TRBV29-1 and TRBJ2-2; 13 bases are a match to TRBD2. Germline assignment: CDR1 SQVTM and CDR2 ANQGSEA. J lost 3 bases, V lost 7 bases, and 5 bases had no gene match. The CDR3 loop spans 15 amino acids. The DNA of the CDR3 is TGCAGCGCCCGGACTAGCGGGGGAGACACCGGGGAGCTGTTTTTT. It is translated as CSARTSGGDTGELFF.

The chain joins TRBV4-1 to TRBJ1-1; TRBD1 agrees at 7 bases. Germline V lookup: CDR1 MGHRA, CDR2 YSYEKL. This CDR3 is 18 amino acids long. Trimming at V came to 0 bases and at J to 1 base, leaving 11 bases not matched to a gene. The CDR3 bases are TGCGCCAGCAGCCAAGAACGAGGGGGCAGTAAGGGGAACACTGAAGCTTTCTTT. Translation: CASSQERGGSKGNTEAFF.

J is TRBJ2-7 and V is TRBV18; 9 bases are a match to TRBD1. The germline V gene has CDR1 KGHSH and CDR2 LQKENI. This CDR3 is 14 amino acids long. The V gene end was trimmed by 5 bases and the J gene end by 3 bases; junction bases not matched to a gene: 5. CDR3 residues: CASSSGQGVYEQYF. CDR3 bases: TGTGCCAGCTCATCGGGACAGGGTGTCTACGAGCAGTACTTC. Together with reference TRBV18 and TRBJ2-7, the CDR3 gives the full variable domain: NAGVMQNPRHLVRRRGQEARLRCSPMKGHSHVYWYRQLPEEGLKFMVYLQKENIIDESGMPKERFSAEFPKEGPSILRIQQVVRGDSAAYFCASSSGQGVYEQYFGPGTRLTVT.

The table lists this clone with a count of one. The chain recombines TRBV5-4 with TRBJ1-2; D call uncertain. Germline-derived CDR1 and CDR2 are SGHNT and YYREEE (reference sequence). V lost 4 bases to trimming and J lost 0 bases, with 10 bases between them. There are 14 residues in the CDR3. CDR3 loop: CASSPRGPNYGYTF. Written as DNA, the CDR3 is TGTGCCAGCAGCCCACGGGGTCCTAACTATGGCTACACCTTC.